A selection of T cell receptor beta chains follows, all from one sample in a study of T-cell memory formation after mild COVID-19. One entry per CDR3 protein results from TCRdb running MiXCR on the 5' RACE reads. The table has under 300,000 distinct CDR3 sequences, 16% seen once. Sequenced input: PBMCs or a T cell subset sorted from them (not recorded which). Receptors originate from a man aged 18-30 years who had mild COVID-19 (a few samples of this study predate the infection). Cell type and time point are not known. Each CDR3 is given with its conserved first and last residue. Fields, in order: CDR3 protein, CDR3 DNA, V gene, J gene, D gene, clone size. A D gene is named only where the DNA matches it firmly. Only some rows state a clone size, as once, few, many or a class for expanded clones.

CASSLTGKTQYF,TGTGCCAGCAGCCTAACAGGGAAGACCCAGTACTTC,TRBV27,TRBJ2-5,.,many
CASSTSRVGEQYF,TGTGCCAGCAGTACCTCTCGAGTAGGCGAGCAGTACTTC,TRBV12-3/TRBV12-4,TRBJ2-7,.,many
CSASPPGLAKNIQYF,TGCAGTGCTAGTCCGCCAGGACTAGCCAAAAACATTCAGTACTTC,TRBV20-1,TRBJ2-4,.,many
CASARTGVNQPQHF,TGTGCCAGCGCTCGGACAGGGGTGAATCAGCCCCAGCATTTT,TRBV18,TRBJ1-5,TRBD1,few
CASNRYGNQPQHF,TGTGCCAGCAACAGGTACGGCAATCAGCCCCAGCATTTT,TRBV28,TRBJ1-5,.,many
CASSSPRAAQETQYF,TGCGCCAGCAGCAGCCCCAGGGCGGCTCAAGAGACCCAGTACTTC,TRBV5-1,TRBJ2-5,.,many
CASSFGLRDMNTEAFF,TGCGCCAGCAGCTTTGGACTCCGGGACATGAACACTGAAGCTTTCTTT,TRBV5-1,TRBJ1-1,.,.
CASSLTLGTGLYEQYF,TGTGCCAGCAGTTTAACGCTCGGGACAGGGCTATACGAGCAGTACTTC,TRBV12-3/TRBV12-4,TRBJ2-7,TRBD1,.
CASRSETGSREFF,TGTGCCAGCAGATCCGAAACAGGGTCCCGGGAGTTCTTC,TRBV5-5,TRBJ2-1,.,.
CASSVWIGGGRDTQYF,TGTGCCAGCAGCGTATGGATCGGGGGGGGTCGAGATACGCAGTATTTT,TRBV9,TRBJ2-3,TRBD2,.
CASSQDSYGELFF,TGCGCCAGCAGCCAAGACAGTTACGGGGAGCTGTTTTTT,TRBV5-1,TRBJ2-2,.,many
CASSLALDEQFF,TGTGCCAGCAGCTTAGCGCTCGATGAGCAGTTCTTC,TRBV7-2,TRBJ2-1,.,.
CASSSRFLAGTDTQYF,TGTGCCAGCAGCTCACGGTTTCTAGCGGGCACAGATACGCAGTATTTT,TRBV7-2,TRBJ2-3,TRBD2,many
CASSVQGGIGQPQHF,TGTGCCAGCAGTGTCCAGGGGGGGATTGGTCAGCCCCAGCATTTT,TRBV12-3/TRBV12-4,TRBJ1-5,TRBD1,few
CATSSRVNIQYF,TGTGCCACCAGCAGCAGGGTAAACATTCAGTACTTC,TRBV15,TRBJ2-4,.,.
CASSSGLAGAVYEQYF,TGTGCCAGCAGCTCGGGGCTAGCGGGGGCTGTCTACGAGCAGTACTTC,TRBV7-6,TRBJ2-7,TRBD2,.
CASSLADPTRGYSPLHF,TGTGCCAGCAGCTTAGCCGACCCTACAAGGGGGTATTCACCCCTCCACTTT,TRBV7-6,TRBJ1-6,.,.
CASRDPGLDGYTF,TGTGCCAGCAGGGACCCGGGACTAGATGGCTACACCTTC,TRBV6-5,TRBJ1-2,.,.
CASSANRGLDQPQHF,TGTGCCAGCAGCGCAAACAGGGGGCTGGATCAGCCCCAGCATTTT,TRBV7-2,TRBJ1-5,TRBD1,few
CASSPISGGETQYF,TGTGCCAGCAGCCCGATTAGCGGGGGTGAGACCCAGTACTTC,TRBV11-2,TRBJ2-5,TRBD2,few
CASSPLETQYF,TGTGCCAGCAGCCCCCTGGAGACCCAGTACTTC,TRBV7-8,TRBJ2-5,.,many
CASSNYPPTEAFF,TGTGCCAGCAGTAACTATCCGCCTACTGAAGCTTTCTTT,TRBV27,TRBJ1-1,.,few
CASSLVGTIYEQYF,TGTGCCAGCAGCTTAGTCGGGACAATCTACGAGCAGTACTTC,TRBV7-2,TRBJ2-7,.,.
CASSPPPTNEKLFF,TGTGCCAGCAGCCCCCCACCAACTAATGAAAAACTGTTTTTT,TRBV7-2,TRBJ1-4,.,.
CSGVLQGRPGYTF,TGCAGTGGGGTACTACAGGGACGGCCAGGCTACACCTTC,TRBV20-1,TRBJ1-2,.,.
CASRDDRGYNSPLHF,TGTGCCAGCAGAGACGACAGGGGGTATAATTCACCCCTCCACTTT,TRBV25-1,TRBJ1-6,TRBD1,.
CASSDKPGQGMNEQFF,TGTGCCAGCAGCGATAAACCGGGACAGGGGATGAATGAGCAGTTCTTC,TRBV7-8,TRBJ2-1,TRBD1,.
CASSLYRGRQETQYF,TGTGCCAGCAGCTTGTACAGGGGGCGTCAAGAGACCCAGTACTTC,TRBV5-4,TRBJ2-5,TRBD1,.
CASSEGWGTFQETQYF,TGTGCCAGCAGTGAAGGGTGGGGGACGTTCCAAGAGACCCAGTACTTC,TRBV2,TRBJ2-5,.,.
CASTSGGSGNEQFF,TGTGCCAGTACTAGCGGGGGGAGTGGGAATGAGCAGTTCTTC,TRBV27,TRBJ2-1,TRBD2,few
CASSLDLTGGFPGELFF,TGTGCCAGCAGCTTGGACCTGACAGGGGGATTTCCCGGGGAGCTGTTTTTT,TRBV5-6,TRBJ2-2,TRBD1,.
CASSQDRTSGGADTQYF,TGTGCCAGCAGCCAAGATCGAACTAGCGGGGGAGCAGATACGCAGTATTTT,TRBV4-2,TRBJ2-3,TRBD2,few
CASSLSGGATDTQYF,TGTGCCAGCAGTTTATCCGGGGGGGCCACAGATACGCAGTATTTT,TRBV27,TRBJ2-3,TRBD2,few
CASSLARLAGEETQYF,TGTGCCAGCAGCTTAGCCAGACTAGCGGGGGAAGAGACCCAGTACTTC,TRBV7-2,TRBJ2-5,TRBD2,.
CASSPSVVSTDTQYF,TGTGCCAGCAGCCCCAGCGTAGTTAGCACAGATACGCAGTATTTT,TRBV7-6,TRBJ2-3,.,.
CASSYYTF,TGTGCCAGCAGCTACTACACCTTC,TRBV6-5,TRBJ1-2,.,.
CASSPRGPSDTLYGYTF,TGTGCCAGCAGCCCCAGGGGCCCCAGCGACACCCTCTATGGCTACACCTTC,TRBV7-2,TRBJ1-2,.,.
CRGRQGFGGEAFF,TGCAGGGGCCGACAGGGATTTGGTGGTGAAGCTTTCTTT,TRBV20-1,TRBJ1-1,TRBD1,.
CSARVLGGATDTQYF,TGCAGTGCTCGCGTATTAGGGGGGGCAACAGATACGCAGTATTTT,TRBV20-1,TRBJ2-3,.,few
CASTHRGPQETQYF,TGTGCCAGCACCCACCGGGGACCACAAGAGACCCAGTACTTC,TRBV12-3/TRBV12-4,TRBJ2-5,.,.
CASSLVSPSIEDTQYF,TGTGCCAGCAGCTTAGTAAGTCCGTCGATCGAAGATACGCAGTATTTT,TRBV7-8,TRBJ2-3,.,few
CASSLATEAFF,TGTGCCAGCAGTTTAGCCACTGAAGCTTTCTTT,TRBV12-3/TRBV12-4,TRBJ1-1,.,few